This T cell receptor beta chain was found in a study of blood T cell repertoires in COVID-19. Study information: The United States, Italy and Spain provided the acute and convalescent COVID-19 samples.

In the authors' workflow: Researchers report that nucleated cell counts were estimated from reference gene primer amplification. Produced via immunoSEQ multiplex PCR; TCRdb's table is partial and in-frame only. V, J and clone size are taken as reported in that table, and D and trimming were inferred from the DNA itself. The sample lists under 170,000 clones, about 86% occurring once. The source material was peripheral blood. This TCR derives from a man aged 65 to 79 with acute or convalescent COVID-19.

CDR3 sequence: CASRDNKDQPQHF. As DNA, the CDR3 is TGTGCCAGCAGAGACAACAAGGATCAGCCCCAGCATTTT. This sequence joins TRBV6-5 and TRBJ1-5; D is undetermined. Trimming removed 6 bases from V and 5 bases from J, with 11 bases in between. The CDR3 contains 13 residues. CDR1 and CDR2 (germline): MNHEY, SVGAGI.